This is a list of T cell receptor beta chains from one sample in a study of blood T cells in healthy people across ages. TCRdb re-analysed the 5' RACE reads in MiXCR, keeping a single row per CDR3 protein. The table includes fewer than 800,000 distinct CDR3 sequences, 49% detected once. What was sequenced was blood. These TCRs come from a woman aged 55-75 years in good health. Both conserved end residues are part of each CDR3. D genes are given only for firm matches. The listing skips clone size in some rows; elsewhere it reads once, few, many or a size class.

D	size	V	J	DNA	CDR3
-	few	TRBV4-3	TRBJ2-4	TGCGCCAGCAGCCAAGACTTGATAAACATTCAGTACTTC	CASSQDLINIQYF
-	-	TRBV5-1	TRBJ1-3	TGCGCCAGCAAGCGGTCGGGAGGACCAGACTCTGGAAACACCATATATTTT	CASKRSGGPDSGNTIYF
-	once	TRBV20-1	TRBJ2-1	TGCAGTGCTAGAGATCCCGATAGCAATGAGCAGTTCTTC	CSARDPDSNEQFF
-	-	TRBV28	TRBJ2-5	TGTGCCAGCAGGCCCAGGATTTACGGGCGCGGGGAGACCCAGTACTTC	CASRPRIYGRGETQYF
-	few	TRBV29-1	TRBJ2-1	TGCAGCGTCTGGGCCCGTCGGGATGAGCAGTTCTTC	CSVWARRDEQFF
TRBD1	many	TRBV6-1	TRBJ1-6	TGTGCCAGCAGTTCCCGGACAGGGAATTCACCCCTCCACTTT	CASSSRTGNSPLHF
TRBD1	few	TRBV4-1	TRBJ1-2	TGCGCCAGCACCCCGGGACAGGGTCACTATGGCTACACCTTC	CASTPGQGHYGYTF
-	-	TRBV29-1	TRBJ1-2	TGCAGCGTGAGAGGGGAGAGGGGGAACTATGGCTACACCTTC	CSVRGERGNYGYTF
TRBD2	few	TRBV20-1	TRBJ2-5	TGCAGTGCCACCACTAGCGGGAGGGCCGGGATGGAGACCCAGTACTTC	CSATTSGRAGMETQYF
TRBD1	few	TRBV29-1	TRBJ2-1	TGCAGCGTTGACAGGGGGACCTACAATGAGCAGTTCTTC	CSVDRGTYNEQFF
TRBD2	-	TRBV15	TRBJ2-7	TGTGCCACCAGAAGATCGCCGGGACTAGCGGGAGGGCCAGCCTACGAGCAGTACTTC	CATRRSPGLAGGPAYEQYF
TRBD2	few	TRBV9	TRBJ2-6	TGTGCCAGCAGCTCTCGGACTAGGCCTGGGGCCAACGTCCTGACTTTC	CASSSRTRPGANVLTF
-	-	TRBV6-1	TRBJ2-5	TGTGCCACCCTTCGGCAGGGACGCCAAGAGACCCAGTACTTC	CATLRQGRQETQYF
TRBD2	-	TRBV5-1	TRBJ2-5	TGCGCCAGCAGCCCACTTAGCGGGAGGGCCGCGGGAGAGACCCAGTACTTC	CASSPLSGRAAGETQYF